The TCR beta chain under discussion was sequenced for a study of Graves' ophthalmopathy and Graves' hyperthyroidism. The wider study: Hyperthyroidism is called stable when no ophthalmopathy develops within 18 months of follow-up.

Looked up from germline, CDR1 is DFQATT and CDR2 is SNEGSKA (reference sequence). This CDR3 comprises 11 residues. Between the trimmed V and J ends, which lost 8 bases and 6 bases, there was a span of 14 bases. Notes on the study in general: Thyroid clonotypes that were expanded above 0.001 frequency mostly also appeared in blood.

The hyperthyroidism patients had a new diagnosis of under 2 months' duration and were aged 18 to 65. Amplified material comprised TCR beta CDR3 regions derived from RNA transcripts. RT-PCR with HTBI primers came first, then second-round multiplex PCR. From the multiplex PCR reads, TCRdb called clonotypes with MiXCR, one entry per CDR3 protein. The sample has about 1.2 million distinct CDR3 sequences; about 36% are singletons. Many counts were recorded for this clonotype. Its matching antigen is unknown. This rearrangement joins TRBV20-1 to TRBJ2-7; D is unresolved. This TCR came from an adult man with Graves' hyperthyroidism. Sequenced input: peripheral blood or thyroid tissue (not recorded which). In DNA form, the CDR3 reads TGCAGTCTCGAACCTTCGGCCGAGCAGTACTTC. Protein sequence: CSLEPSAEQYF.